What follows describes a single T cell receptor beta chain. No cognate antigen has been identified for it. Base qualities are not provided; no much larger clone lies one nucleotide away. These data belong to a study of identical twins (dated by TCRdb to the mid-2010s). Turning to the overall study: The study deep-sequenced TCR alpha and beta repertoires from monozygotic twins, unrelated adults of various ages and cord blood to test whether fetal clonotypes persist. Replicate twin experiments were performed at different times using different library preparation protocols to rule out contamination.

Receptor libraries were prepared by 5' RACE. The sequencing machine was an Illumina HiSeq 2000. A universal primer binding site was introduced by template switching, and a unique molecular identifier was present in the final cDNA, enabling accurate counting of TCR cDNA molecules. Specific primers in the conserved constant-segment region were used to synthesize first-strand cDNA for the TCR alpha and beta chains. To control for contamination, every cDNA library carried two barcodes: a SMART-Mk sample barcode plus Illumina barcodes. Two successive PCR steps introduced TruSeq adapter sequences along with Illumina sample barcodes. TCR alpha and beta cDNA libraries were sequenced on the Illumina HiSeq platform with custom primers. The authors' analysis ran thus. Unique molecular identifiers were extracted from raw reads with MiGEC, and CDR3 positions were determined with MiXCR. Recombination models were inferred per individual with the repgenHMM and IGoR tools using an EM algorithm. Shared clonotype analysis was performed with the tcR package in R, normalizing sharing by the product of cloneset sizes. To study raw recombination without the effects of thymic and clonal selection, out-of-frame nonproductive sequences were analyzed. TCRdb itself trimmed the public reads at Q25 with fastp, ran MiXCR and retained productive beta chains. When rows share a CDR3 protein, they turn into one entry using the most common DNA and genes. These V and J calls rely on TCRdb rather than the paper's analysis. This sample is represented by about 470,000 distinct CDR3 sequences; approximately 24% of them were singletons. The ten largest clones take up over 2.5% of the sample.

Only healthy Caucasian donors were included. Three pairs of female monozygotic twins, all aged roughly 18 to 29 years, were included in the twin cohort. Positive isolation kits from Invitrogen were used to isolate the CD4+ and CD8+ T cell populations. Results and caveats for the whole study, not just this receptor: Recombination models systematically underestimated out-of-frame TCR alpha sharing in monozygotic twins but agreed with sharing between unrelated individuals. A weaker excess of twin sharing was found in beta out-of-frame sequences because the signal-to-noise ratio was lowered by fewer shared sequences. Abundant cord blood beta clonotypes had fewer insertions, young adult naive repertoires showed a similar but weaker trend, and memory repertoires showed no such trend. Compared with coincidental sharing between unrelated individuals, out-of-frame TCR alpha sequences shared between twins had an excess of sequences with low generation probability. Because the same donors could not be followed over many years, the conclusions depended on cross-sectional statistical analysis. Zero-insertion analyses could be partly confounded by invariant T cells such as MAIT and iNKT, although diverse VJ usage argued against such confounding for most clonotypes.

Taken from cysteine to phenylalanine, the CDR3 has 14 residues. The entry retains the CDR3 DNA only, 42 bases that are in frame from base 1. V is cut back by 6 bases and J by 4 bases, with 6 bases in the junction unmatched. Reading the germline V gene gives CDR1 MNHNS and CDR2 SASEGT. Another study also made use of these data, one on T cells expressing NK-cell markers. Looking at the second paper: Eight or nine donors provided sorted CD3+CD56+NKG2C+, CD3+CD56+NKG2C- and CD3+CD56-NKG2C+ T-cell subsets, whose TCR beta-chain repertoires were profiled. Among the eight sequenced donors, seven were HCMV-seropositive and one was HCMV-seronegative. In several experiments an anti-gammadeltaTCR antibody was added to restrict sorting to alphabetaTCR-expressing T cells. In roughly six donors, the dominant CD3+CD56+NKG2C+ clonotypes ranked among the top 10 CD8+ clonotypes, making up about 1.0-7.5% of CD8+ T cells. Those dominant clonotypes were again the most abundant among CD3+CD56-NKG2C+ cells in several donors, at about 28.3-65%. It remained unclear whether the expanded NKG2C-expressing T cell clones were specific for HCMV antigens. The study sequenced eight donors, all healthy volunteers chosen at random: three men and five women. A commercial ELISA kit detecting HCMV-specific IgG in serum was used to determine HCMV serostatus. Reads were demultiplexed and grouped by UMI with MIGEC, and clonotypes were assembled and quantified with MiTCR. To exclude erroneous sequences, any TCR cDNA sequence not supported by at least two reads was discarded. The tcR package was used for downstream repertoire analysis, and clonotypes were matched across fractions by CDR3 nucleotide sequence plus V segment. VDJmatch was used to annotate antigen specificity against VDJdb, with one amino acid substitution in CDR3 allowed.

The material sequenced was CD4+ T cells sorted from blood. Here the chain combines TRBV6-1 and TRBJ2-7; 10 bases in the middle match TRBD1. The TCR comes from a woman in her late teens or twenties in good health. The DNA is TGTGCCAGCAGCCCGGACAGGGGGGATTACGAGCAGTACTTC. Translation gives CASSPDRGDYEQYF.